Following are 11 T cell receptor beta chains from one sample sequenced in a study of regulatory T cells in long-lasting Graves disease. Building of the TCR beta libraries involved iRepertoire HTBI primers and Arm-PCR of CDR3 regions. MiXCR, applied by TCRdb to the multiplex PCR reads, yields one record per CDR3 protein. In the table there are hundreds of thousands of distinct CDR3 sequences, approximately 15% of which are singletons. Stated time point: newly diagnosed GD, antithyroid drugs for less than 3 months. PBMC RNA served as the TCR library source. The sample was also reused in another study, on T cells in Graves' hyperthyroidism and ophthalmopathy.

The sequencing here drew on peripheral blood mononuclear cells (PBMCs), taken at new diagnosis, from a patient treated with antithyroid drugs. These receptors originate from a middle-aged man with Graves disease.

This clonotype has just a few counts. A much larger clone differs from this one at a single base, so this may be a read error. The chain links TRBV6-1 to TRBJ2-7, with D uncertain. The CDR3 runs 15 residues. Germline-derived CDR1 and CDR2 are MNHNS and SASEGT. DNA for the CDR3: TGTGCCAGCAGTACGAGGTCACGCGGAACAGATACGCGGTATTTT. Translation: CASSTRSRGTDTRYF.

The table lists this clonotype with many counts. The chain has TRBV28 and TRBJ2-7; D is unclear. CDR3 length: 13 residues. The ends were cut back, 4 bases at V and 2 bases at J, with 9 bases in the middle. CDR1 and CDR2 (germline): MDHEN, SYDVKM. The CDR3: CASSYHGAYEQYF. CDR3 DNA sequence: TGTGCCAGCAGTTACCACGGAGCCTACGAGCAGTACTTC.

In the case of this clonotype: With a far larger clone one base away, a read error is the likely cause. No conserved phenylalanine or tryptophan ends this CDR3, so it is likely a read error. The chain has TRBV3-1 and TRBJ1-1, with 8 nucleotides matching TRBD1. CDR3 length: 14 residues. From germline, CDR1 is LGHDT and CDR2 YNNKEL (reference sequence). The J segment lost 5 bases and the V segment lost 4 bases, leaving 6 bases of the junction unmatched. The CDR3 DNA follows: TGTGCCAGCAGCCTCCAGGGGGCCGGAACTGAAGCTTTCCTT. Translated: CASSLQGAGTEAFL.

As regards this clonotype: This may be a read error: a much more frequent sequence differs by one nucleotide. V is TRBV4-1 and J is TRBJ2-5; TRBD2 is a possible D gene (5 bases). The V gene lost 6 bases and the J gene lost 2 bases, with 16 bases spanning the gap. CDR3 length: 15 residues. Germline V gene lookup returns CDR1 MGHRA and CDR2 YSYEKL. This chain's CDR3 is CASSASRRGQETQYF. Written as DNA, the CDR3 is TGCGCCAGCAGTGCTTCCAGGCGAGGGCAAGAGACCCAGTACTTC.

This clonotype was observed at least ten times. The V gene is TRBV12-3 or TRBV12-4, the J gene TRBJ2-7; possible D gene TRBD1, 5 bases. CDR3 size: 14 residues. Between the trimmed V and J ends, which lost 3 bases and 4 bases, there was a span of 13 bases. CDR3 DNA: TGTGCCAGCAGTTTCTGGCAGGGTGAATACGAGCAGTACTTC. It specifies CASSFWQGEYEQYF.

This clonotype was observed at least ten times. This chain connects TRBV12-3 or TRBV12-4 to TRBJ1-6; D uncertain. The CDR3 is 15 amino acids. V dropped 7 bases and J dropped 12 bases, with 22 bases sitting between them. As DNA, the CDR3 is TGTGCCAGCACCCAGATGGTGGCGTCGAGGAAACCCCTCCACTTT. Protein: CASTQMVASRKPLHF.

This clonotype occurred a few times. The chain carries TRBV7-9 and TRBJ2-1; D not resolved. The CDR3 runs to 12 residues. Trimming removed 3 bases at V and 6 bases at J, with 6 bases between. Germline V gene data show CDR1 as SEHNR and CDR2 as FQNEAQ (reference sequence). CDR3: CASSFSTNEQFF. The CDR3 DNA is TGTGCCAGCAGCTTTTCTACCAATGAGCAGTTCTTC. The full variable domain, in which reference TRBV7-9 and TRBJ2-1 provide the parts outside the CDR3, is DTGVSQNPRHKITKRGQNVTFRCDPISEHNRLYWYRQTLGQGPEFLTYFQNEAQLEKSRLLSDRFSAERPKGSFSTLEIQRTEQGDSAMYLCASSFSTNEQFFGPGTRLTVL.

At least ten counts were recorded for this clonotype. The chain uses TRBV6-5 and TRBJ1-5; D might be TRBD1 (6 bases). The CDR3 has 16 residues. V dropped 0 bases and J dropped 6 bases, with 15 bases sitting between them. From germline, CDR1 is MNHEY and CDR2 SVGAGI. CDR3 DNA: TGTGCCAGCAGTTACTCGATGGGGGGCGTCATTCAGCCCCAGCATTTT. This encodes CASSYSMGGVIQPQHF.

CDR3 bases: TGTGCCAGCAGCGTGGGACTAGCCCCTGACATGCAGTATTTT. Translation gives CASSVGLAPDMQYF. The V and J genes are TRBV9 and TRBJ2-3; 9 nucleotides line up with TRBD2. Germline V lookup: CDR1 SGDLS, CDR2 YYNGEE. The CDR3 runs 14 residues. V shed 2 bases and J 11 bases; nucleotides not matched to a gene: 9. Full variable domain (outside the CDR3, taken from reference TRBV9 and TRBJ2-3): DSGVTQTPKHLITATGQRVTLRCSPRSGDLSVYWYQQSLDQGLQFLIQYYNGEERAKGNILERFSAQQFPDLHSELNLSSLELGDSALYFCASSVGLAPDMQYFGPGTRLTVL.

The CDR3 loop reads CASGFSGTGGSTDTQYF. The CDR3 nucleotides read TGTGCTAGTGGTTTTAGCGGTACGGGGGGGAGCACAGATACGCAGTATTTT. The genes are TRBV12-5 and TRBJ2-3; 8 nucleotides agree with TRBD2. The V gene's germline CDR1 is LGHNT and CDR2 FRNRAP. Germline trimming cut 3 bases from V and 0 bases from J; bases unmatched to any gene: 8. The CDR3 sequence is 17 residues long.

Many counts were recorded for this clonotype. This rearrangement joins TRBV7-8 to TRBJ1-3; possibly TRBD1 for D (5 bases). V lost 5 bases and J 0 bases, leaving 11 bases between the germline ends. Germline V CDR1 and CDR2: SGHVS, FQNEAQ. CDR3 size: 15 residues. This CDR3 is CASSLGVRSGNTIYF. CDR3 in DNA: TGTGCCAGCAGCCTGGGGGTCCGCTCTGGAAACACCATATATTTT.